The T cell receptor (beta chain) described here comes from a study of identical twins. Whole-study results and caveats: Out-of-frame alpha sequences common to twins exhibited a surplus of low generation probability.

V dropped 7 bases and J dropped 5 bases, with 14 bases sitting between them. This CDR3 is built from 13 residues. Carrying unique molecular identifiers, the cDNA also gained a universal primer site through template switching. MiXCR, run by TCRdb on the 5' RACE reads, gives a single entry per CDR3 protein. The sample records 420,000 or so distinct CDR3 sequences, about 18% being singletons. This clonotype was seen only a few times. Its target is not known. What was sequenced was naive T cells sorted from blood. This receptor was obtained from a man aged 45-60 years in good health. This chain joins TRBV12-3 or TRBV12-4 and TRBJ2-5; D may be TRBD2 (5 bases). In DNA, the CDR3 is TGTGCCAGCACCACACTGGGCGGGGAGACCCAGTACTTC. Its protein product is CASTTLGGETQYF.